This is a list of T cell receptor beta chains from one sample in a study of cytomegalovirus exposure and HLA in healthy donors. TCRdb's table, derived via immunoSEQ multiplex PCR, lists solely in-frame clones and lacks some. This table has 80,000 or so clones, 10% appearing once. Sample: PBMCs. The source of these receptors is a man between 60 and 70 years old in good health and CMV-seropositive. The CDR3 runs from the conserved cysteine through the conserved F or W. The D gene is left open where the match is weak. Part of the rows lack a size; the others show once, few, many or a class for expanded clones.

D	V	size	J	CDR3	DNA
.	TRBV6-1	.	TRBJ2-3	CASSEQGYSTDTQYF	TGTGCCAGCAGTGAACAGGGGTACAGCACAGATACGCAGTATTTT
.	TRBV5-1	.	TRBJ1-1	CASSVQVGNPEAFF	TGCGCCAGCAGCGTACAGGTAGGGAACCCTGAAGCTTTCTTT
TRBD1	TRBV11-1	few	TRBJ1-6	CASTPGQGNSPLHF	TGTGCCAGCACCCCGGGACAGGGTAATTCACCCCTCCACTTT
.	TRBV18	.	TRBJ1-2	CASSAGQKNYGYTF	TGTGCCAGCTCCGCAGGCCAAAAAAACTATGGCTACACCTTC
TRBD2	TRBV27	.	TRBJ2-7	CASSLSSAGATYEQYF	TGTGCCAGCAGTTTATCGTCAGCGGGAGCGACCTACGAGCAGTACTTC
.	TRBV6-6	.	TRBJ1-5	CASRPMKDSLNQPQHF	TGTGCCAGCAGACCTATGAAAGACAGTCTCAATCAGCCCCAGCATTTT
.	TRBV7-2	few	TRBJ1-3	CASSLGGRYSGNTIYF	TGTGCCAGCAGCTTAGGAGGGCGGTACTCTGGAAACACCATATATTTT
TRBD1	TRBV18	few	TRBJ1-4	CASSPPGTGRSANEKLFF	TGTGCCAGCTCACCACCGGGGACAGGGAGGTCGGCTAATGAAAAACTGTTTTTT
.	TRBV18	.	TRBJ2-5	CASSPSLPYQETQYF	TGTGCCAGCTCACCAAGCCTACCGTACCAAGAGACCCAGTACTTC
.	TRBV27	.	TRBJ1-4	CASSFLGAEKLFF	TGTGCCAGCAGTTTCTTAGGGGCGGAAAAACTGTTTTTT
TRBD2	TRBV14	.	TRBJ2-7	CASSQGLAGGQYEQYF	TGTGCCAGCAGCCAGGGGTTAGCGGGAGGGCAATACGAGCAGTACTTC
.	TRBV7-2	.	TRBJ2-5	CASSPRSGQETQYF	TGTGCCAGCAGCCCACGGAGCGGACAAGAGACCCAGTACTTC
.	TRBV7-2	.	TRBJ2-3	CASSLVAGDTQYF	TGTGCCAGCAGCTTAGTGGCGGGTGATACGCAGTATTTT
TRBD1	TRBV5-4	few	TRBJ1-1	CASSLQGLTEAFF	TGTGCCAGCAGCCTACAGGGGCTCACTGAAGCTTTCTTT
.	TRBV6-1	few	TRBJ2-7	CASSERNLRSSYEQYF	TGTGCCAGCAGTGAAAGGAACCTTCGGAGCTCCTACGAGCAGTACTTC
TRBD1	TRBV13	few	TRBJ1-5	CASSLGTGQIDSGNQPQHF	TGTGCCAGCAGCTTGGGGACAGGACAAATCGACAGTGGCAATCAGCCCCAGCATTTT
.	TRBV21-1	.	TRBJ2-1	CASSLACSYNEQFF	TGTGCCAGCAGCCTCGCGTGCTCCTACAATGAGCAGTTCTTC
.	TRBV7-3	few	TRBJ2-1	CASSLFRGGRYNEQFF	TGTGCCAGCAGCTTATTCCGGGGAGGACGGTACAATGAGCAGTTCTTC
.	TRBV7-9	.	TRBJ1-5	CASSTQGNQPQHF	TGTGCCAGCAGCACACAGGGAAATCAGCCCCAGCATTTT
TRBD1	TRBV7-9	.	TRBJ2-5	CASSLLTGGEETQYF	TGTGCCAGCAGCTTACTAACAGGGGGTGAAGAGACCCAGTACTTC
.	TRBV19	few	TRBJ1-2	CASTIPGNYGYTF	TGTGCCAGTACCATACCCGGGAACTATGGCTACACCTTC
.	TRBV11-3	few	TRBJ1-4	CASSLQGGLEKLFF	TGTGCCAGCAGTTTACAGGGAGGGTTAGAAAAACTGTTTTTT
TRBD1	TRBV28	.	TRBJ2-7	CASSSWTGGLGQYF	TGTGCCAGCAGTTCCTGGACAGGCGGACTGGGGCAGTACTTC
.	TRBV19	few	TRBJ1-6	CASSTTGGWDNSPLHF	TGTGCCAGTAGTACCACCGGGGGTTGGGATAATTCACCCCTCCACTTT
TRBD2	TRBV18	.	TRBJ2-7	CASSPPTGGPGEQYF	TGTGCCAGCTCACCACCGACGGGAGGGCCCGGCGAGCAGTACTTC
.	TRBV20-1	.	TRBJ1-1	CSARIIQLLF	TGCAGTGCTAGGATAATACAGTTGCTCTTT
TRBD2	TRBV27	few	TRBJ2-3	CASSLGRGGPDTQYF	TGTGCCAGCAGTTTAGGTCGCGGGGGGCCAGATACGCAGTATTTT
TRBD2	TRBV4-1	.	TRBJ2-1	CASSLWPAGVSNEQFF	TGCGCCAGCAGCCTCTGGCCAGCGGGAGTTAGCAATGAGCAGTTCTTC
TRBD2	TRBV28	.	TRBJ2-2	CASRPRGRGGRSGELFF	TGTGCCAGCAGACCGAGGGGGCGGGGGGGCCGGTCCGGGGAGCTGTTTTTT
.	TRBV7-3	.	TRBJ2-5	CASSSKNREETQYF	TGTGCCAGCAGCTCCAAGAACAGGGAAGAGACCCAGTACTTC
.	TRBV5-6	.	TRBJ2-2	CASSSWTRGYTGELFF	TGTGCCAGCAGCAGCTGGACACGTGGTTATACCGGGGAGCTGTTTTTT
.	TRBV5-1	.	TRBJ1-1	CASSFQGLSTEAFF	TGCGCCAGCAGCTTCCAGGGGCTATCCACTGAAGCTTTCTTT
.	TRBV5-1	.	TRBJ2-5	CASSLIGQPQETQYF	TGCGCCAGCAGCTTAATCGGACAGCCTCAAGAGACCCAGTACTTC
TRBD1	TRBV28	.	TRBJ2-6	CASSSGQGAPGANVLTF	TGTGCCAGCAGTTCGGGACAGGGGGCGCCTGGGGCCAACGTCCTGACTTTC
.	TRBV18	few	TRBJ1-1	CASSPPGGSTTEAFF	TGTGCCAGCTCACCACCGGGGGGGAGCACGACTGAAGCTTTCTTT
TRBD1	TRBV28	.	TRBJ1-5	CASRPGQGNQPQHF	TGTGCCAGCAGACCGGGACAGGGCAATCAGCCCCAGCATTTT
TRBD1	TRBV19	.	TRBJ1-4	CASSPGTGANEKLFF	TGTGCCAGTAGTCCCGGGACAGGGGCGAATGAAAAACTGTTTTTT
.	TRBV11-2	.	TRBJ2-5	CASSLGTPQETQYF	TGTGCCAGCAGCCTTGGGACACCTCAAGAGACCCAGTACTTC
TRBD1	TRBV10-3	few	TRBJ2-1	CAIRGQGEYYNEQFF	TGTGCCATCAGGGGACAGGGCGAATACTACAATGAGCAGTTCTTC
.	TRBV7-9	.	TRBJ1-3	CASSSGSGNTIYF	TGTGCCAGCAGCTCGGGGTCTGGAAACACCATATATTTT
TRBD1	TRBV7-8	.	TRBJ1-3	CASSYGGTGAGNTIYF	TGTGCCAGCAGCTACGGAGGCACAGGGGCTGGAAACACCATATATTTT
.	TRBV4-1	few	TRBJ1-1	CASSQDGSLNRDRNTEAFF	TGCGCCAGCAGCCAAGACGGGTCCCTGAACAGGGATCGGAACACTGAAGCTTTCTTT
.	TRBV10-2	few	TRBJ2-2	CASSEPGTMNTGELFF	TGCGCCAGCAGTGAGCCCGGCACTATGAACACCGGGGAGCTGTTTTTT
TRBD1	TRBV11-3	.	TRBJ2-1	CASSLGTGGFYNEQFF	TGTGCCAGCAGCTTAGGCACAGGGGGTTTCTACAATGAGCAGTTCTTC
.	TRBV10-2	medium-sized	TRBJ1-5	CATGHGGWPQHF	TGCGCCACCGGACACGGCGGTTGGCCCCAGCATTTT
TRBD2	TRBV28	.	TRBJ2-2	CASGGVDTGELFF	TGTGCCAGCGGGGGGGTAGACACCGGGGAGCTGTTTTTT
TRBD2	TRBV27	few	TRBJ2-1	CASSTTLAGVSYNEQFF	TGTGCCAGCAGTACTACCTTGGCGGGGGTATCCTACAATGAGCAGTTCTTC